This TCR beta chain is from a study of patients and donors after allogeneic stem cell transplantation. TCRdb analysed the RT-PCR reads with MiXCR anew, one entry per CDR3 protein. The table includes 800,000 to 1,000,000 distinct CDR3 sequences, roughly 18% detected once. This CDR3 has 16 residues. The V and J ends lost 3 bases and 0 bases, in that order; junction bases with no gene match: 4. The germline CDR1 and CDR2 sequences are SGHRS and YFSETQ. The clonotype was recovered from a human donor who was either an allogeneic HSCT recipient or a stem cell or donor lymphocyte infusion donor (not recorded which). It is not recorded whose cells these are; they may come from a transplant donor. The sequencing sample was made of blood, either unsorted or a sorted T cell fraction (not recorded which). This chain uses TRBV5-1 with TRBJ1-3, with TRBD1 matching over 9 bases. DNA for the CDR3: TGCGCCAGCAGCTCTAAGGGACAGGGCTCTGGAAACACCATATATTTT. Translated: CASSSKGQGSGNTIYF.